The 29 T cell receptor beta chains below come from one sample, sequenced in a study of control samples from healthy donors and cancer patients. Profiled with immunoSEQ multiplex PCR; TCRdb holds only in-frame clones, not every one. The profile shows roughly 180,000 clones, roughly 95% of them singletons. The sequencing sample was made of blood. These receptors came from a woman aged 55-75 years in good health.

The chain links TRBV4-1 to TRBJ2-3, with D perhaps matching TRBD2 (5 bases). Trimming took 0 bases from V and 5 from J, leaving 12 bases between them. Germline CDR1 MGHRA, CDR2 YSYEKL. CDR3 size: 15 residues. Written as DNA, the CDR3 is TGCGCCAGCAGCCAAGATGGGTCCGCGGGAGATACGCAGTATTTT. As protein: CASSQDGSAGDTQYF.

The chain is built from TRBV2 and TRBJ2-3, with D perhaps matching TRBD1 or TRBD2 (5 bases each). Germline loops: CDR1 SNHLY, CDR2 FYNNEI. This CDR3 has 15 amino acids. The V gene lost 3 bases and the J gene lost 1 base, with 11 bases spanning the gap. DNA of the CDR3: TGTGCCAGCAGTGACAGGGAGAAGGGCACAGATACGCAGTATTTT. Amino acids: CASSDREKGTDTQYF.

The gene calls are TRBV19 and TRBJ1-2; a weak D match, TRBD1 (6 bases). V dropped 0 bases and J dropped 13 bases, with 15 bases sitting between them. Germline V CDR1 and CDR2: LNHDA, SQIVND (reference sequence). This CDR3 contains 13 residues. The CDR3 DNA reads TGTGCCAGTAGTATAGAGGGGGCCCCGTCGGGCACCTTC. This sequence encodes CASSIEGAPSGTF.

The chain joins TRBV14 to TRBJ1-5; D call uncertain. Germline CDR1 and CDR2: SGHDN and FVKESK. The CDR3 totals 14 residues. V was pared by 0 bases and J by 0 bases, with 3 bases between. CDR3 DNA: TGTGCCAGCAGCCAAGAGACTAGCAATCAGCCCCAGCATTTT. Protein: CASSQETSNQPQHF.

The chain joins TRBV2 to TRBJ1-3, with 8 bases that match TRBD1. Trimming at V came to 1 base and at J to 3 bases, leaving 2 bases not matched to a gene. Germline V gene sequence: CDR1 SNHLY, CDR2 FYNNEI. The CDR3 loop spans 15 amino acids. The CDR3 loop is CASSEVDRVGNTIYF. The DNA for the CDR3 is TGTGCCAGCAGTGAAGTGGACAGGGTTGGAAACACCATATATTTT.

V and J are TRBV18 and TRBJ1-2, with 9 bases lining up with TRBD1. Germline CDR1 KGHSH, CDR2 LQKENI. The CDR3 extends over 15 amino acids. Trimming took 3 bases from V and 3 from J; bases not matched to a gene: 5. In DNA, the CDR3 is TGTGCCAGCTCACCCGGGACAGGGATTCACTATGGCTACACCTTC. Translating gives CASSPGTGIHYGYTF.

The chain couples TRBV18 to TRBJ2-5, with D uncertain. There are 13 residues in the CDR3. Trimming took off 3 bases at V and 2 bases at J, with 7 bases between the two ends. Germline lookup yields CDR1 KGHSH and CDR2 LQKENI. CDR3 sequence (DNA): TGTGCCAGCTCACCGCGCTCACAAGAGACCCAGTACTTC. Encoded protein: CASSPRSQETQYF.

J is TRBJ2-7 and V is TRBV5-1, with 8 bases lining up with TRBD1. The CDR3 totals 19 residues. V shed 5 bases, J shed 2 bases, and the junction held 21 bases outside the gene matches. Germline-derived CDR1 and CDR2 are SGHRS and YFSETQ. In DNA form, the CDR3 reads TGCGCCAGCAGTCGGCTCGGGACAGGTGAATCCCCAATGGCCTACGAGCAGTACTTC. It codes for CASSRLGTGESPMAYEQYF. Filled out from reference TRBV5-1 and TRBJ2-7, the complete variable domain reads KAGVTQTPRYLIKTRGQQVTLSCSPISGHRSVSWYQQTPGQGLQFLFEYFSETQRNKGNFPGRFSGRQFSNSRSEMNVSTLELGDSALYLCASSRLGTGESPMAYEQYFGPGTRLTVT.

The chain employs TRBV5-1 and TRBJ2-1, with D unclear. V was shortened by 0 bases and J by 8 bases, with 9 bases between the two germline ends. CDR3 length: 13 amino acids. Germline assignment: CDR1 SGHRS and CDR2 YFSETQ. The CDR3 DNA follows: TGCGCCAGCAGCTTGGGCGTAGTCGATGAGCAGTTCTTC. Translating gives CASSLGVVDEQFF.

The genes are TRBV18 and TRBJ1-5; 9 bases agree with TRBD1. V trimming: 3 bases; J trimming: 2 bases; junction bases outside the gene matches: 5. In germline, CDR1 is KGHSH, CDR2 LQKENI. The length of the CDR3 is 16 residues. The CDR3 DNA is TGTGCCAGCTCACCGTCCCGGGACAGGGGCAATCAGCCCCAGCATTTT. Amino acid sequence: CASSPSRDRGNQPQHF.

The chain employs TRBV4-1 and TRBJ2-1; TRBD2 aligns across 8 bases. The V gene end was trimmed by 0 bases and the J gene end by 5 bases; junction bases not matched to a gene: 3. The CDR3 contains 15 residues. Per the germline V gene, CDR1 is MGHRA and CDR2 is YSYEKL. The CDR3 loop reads CASSQDGGGNNEQFF. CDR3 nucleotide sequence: TGCGCCAGCAGCCAAGACGGGGGGGGGAACAATGAGCAGTTCTTC.

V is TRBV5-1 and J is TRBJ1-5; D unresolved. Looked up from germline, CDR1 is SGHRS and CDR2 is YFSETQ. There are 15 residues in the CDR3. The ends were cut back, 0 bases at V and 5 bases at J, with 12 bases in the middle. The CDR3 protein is CASSLAGRQDQPQHF. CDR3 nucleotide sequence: TGCGCCAGCAGCTTGGCTGGTCGGCAGGATCAGCCCCAGCATTTT.

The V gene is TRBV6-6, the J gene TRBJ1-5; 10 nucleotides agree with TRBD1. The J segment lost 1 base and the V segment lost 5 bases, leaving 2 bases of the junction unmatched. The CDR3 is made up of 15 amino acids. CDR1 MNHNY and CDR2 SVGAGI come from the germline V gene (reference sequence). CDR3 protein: CASSRQGASNQPQHF. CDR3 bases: TGTGCCAGCAGTCGACAGGGGGCGAGCAATCAGCCCCAGCATTTT.

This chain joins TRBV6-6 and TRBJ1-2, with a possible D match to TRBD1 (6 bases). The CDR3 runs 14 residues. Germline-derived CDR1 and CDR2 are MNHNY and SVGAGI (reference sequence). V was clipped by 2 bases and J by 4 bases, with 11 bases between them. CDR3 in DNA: TGTGCCAGCAGTTACAATACAGGGTTCTATGGCTACACCTTC. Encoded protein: CASSYNTGFYGYTF.

CDR3 in amino acids: CASSPMTGNTEAFF. DNA for the CDR3: TGTGCCAGCTCACCCATGACCGGGAACACTGAAGCTTTCTTT. The gene calls are TRBV18 and TRBJ1-1; no clear D. The germline V gene has CDR1 KGHSH and CDR2 LQKENI. The CDR3 contains 14 residues. Trimming left V 3 bases short and J 1 base short, with 9 bases between. The full variable domain, its missing parts supplied by reference TRBV18 and TRBJ1-1, is NAGVMQNPRHLVRRRGQEARLRCSPMKGHSHVYWYRQLPEEGLKFMVYLQKENIIDESGMPKERFSAEFPKEGPSILRIQQVVRGDSAAYFCASSPMTGNTEAFFGQGTRLTVV.

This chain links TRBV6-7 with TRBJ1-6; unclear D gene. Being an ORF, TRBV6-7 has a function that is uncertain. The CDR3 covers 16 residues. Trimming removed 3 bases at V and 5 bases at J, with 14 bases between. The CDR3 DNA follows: TGTGCCAGCAGTTATGGGTTCGTTTCCAATAATTCACCCCTCCACTTT. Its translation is CASSYGFVSNNSPLHF.

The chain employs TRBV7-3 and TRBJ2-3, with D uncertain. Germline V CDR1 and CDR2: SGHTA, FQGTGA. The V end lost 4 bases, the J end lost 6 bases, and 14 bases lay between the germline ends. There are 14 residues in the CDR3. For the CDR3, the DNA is TGTGCCAGCAGCTCACAGAGTAGGGTTGATACGCAGTATTTT. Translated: CASSSQSRVDTQYF. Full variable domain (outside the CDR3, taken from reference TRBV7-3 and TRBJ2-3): GAGVSQTPSNKVTEKGKYVELRCDPISGHTALYWYRQSLGQGPEFLIYFQGTGAADDSGLPNDRFFAVRPEGSVSTLKIQRTERGDSAVYLCASSSQSRVDTQYFGPGTRLTVL.

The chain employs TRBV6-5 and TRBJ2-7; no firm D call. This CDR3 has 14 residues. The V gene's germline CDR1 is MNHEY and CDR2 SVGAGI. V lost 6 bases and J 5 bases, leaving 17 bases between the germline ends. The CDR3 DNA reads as TGTGCCAGCAGCTCCCGGACGACTCTCCACGAGCAGTACTTC. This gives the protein CASSSRTTLHEQYF.

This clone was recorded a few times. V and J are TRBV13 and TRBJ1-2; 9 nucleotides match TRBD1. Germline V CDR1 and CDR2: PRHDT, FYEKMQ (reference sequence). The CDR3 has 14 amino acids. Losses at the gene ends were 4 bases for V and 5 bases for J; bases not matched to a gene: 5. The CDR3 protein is CASSSGQGMYGYTF. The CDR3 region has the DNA TGTGCCAGCAGCTCAGGACAGGGGATGTATGGCTACACCTTC.

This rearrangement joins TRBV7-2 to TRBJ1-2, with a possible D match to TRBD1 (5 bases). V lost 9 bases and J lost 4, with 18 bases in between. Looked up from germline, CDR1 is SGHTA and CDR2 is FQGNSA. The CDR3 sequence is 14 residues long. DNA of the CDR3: TGTGCCAGGGAAACGGTGGGGGGTGGCTATGGCTACACCTTC. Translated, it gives CARETVGGGYGYTF.

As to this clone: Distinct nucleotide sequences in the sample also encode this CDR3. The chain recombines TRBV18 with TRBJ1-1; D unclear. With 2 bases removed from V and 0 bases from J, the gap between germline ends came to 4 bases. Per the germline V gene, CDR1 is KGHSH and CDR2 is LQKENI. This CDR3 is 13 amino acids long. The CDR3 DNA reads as TGTGCCAGCTCACCAGGTGTGAACACTGAAGCTTTCTTT. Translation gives CASSPGVNTEAFF.

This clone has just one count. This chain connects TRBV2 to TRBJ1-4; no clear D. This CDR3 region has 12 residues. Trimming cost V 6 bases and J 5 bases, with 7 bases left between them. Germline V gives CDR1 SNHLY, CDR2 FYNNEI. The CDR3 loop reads CASRDSNEKLFF. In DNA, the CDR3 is TGTGCCAGCAGAGACTCAAATGAAAAACTGTTTTTT.

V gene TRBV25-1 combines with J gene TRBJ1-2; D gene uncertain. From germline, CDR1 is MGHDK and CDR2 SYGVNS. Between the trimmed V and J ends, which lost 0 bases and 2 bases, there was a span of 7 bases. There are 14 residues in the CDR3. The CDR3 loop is CASSEYGRNYGYTF. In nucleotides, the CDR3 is TGTGCCAGCAGTGAATACGGTCGGAACTATGGCTACACCTTC.

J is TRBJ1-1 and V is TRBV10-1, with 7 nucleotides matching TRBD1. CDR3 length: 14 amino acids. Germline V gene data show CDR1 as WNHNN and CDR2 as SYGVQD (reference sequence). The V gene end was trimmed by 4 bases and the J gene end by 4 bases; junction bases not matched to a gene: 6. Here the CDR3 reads CASSAGTEFTEAFF. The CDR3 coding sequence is TGCGCCAGCAGTGCCGGGACAGAGTTCACTGAAGCTTTCTTT.

CDR3 sequence reads: CASSRQGRSGNTIYF. In nucleotides, the CDR3 is TGTGCCAGCAGCCGACAGGGGCGGAGTGGAAACACCATATATTTT. The chain couples TRBV25-1 to TRBJ1-3; 8 nucleotides match TRBD1. CDR1 is MGHDK, CDR2 SYGVNS, per germline. The ends lost 6 bases at V and 3 bases at J; junction bases unmatched: 7. There are 15 residues in the CDR3.

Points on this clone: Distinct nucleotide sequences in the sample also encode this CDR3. The CDR3 DNA is TGTGCCAGCAGTGAACAGGGAGACACTGAAGCTTTCTTT. Translated: CASSEQGDTEAFF. The chain carries TRBV2 and TRBJ1-1; D possibly corresponds to TRBD1 (5 bases). Trimming cost V 2 bases and J 3 bases, with 7 bases left between them. The CDR3 is made up of 13 amino acids. CDR1 is SNHLY and CDR2 is FYNNEI in the germline V gene. The entire variable domain, with the rest obtained from reference TRBV2 and TRBJ1-1, is as follows: EPEVTQTPSHQVTQMGQEVILRCVPISNHLYFYWYRQILGQKVEFLVSFYNNEISEKSEIFDDQFSVERPDGSNFTLKIRSTKLEDSAMYFCASSEQGDTEAFFGQGTRLTVV.

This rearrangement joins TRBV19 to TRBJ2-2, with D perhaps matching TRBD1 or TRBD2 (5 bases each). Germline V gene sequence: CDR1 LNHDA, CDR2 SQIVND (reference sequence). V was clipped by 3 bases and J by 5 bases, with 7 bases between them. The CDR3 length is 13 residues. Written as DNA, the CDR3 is TGTGCCAGTAGTATCGGGGCAACCGGGGAGCTGTTTTTT. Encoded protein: CASSIGATGELFF.

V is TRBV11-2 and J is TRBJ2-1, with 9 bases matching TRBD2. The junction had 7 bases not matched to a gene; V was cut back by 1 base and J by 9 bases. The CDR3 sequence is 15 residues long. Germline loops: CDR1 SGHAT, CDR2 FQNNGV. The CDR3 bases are TGTGCCAGCAGCTTAGCACAGCGGGGGGTAGGTGAGCAGTTCTTC. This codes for CASSLAQRGVGEQFF. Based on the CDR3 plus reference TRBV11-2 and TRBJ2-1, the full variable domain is EAGVAQSPRYKIIEKRQSVAFWCNPISGHATLYWYQQILGQGPKLLIQFQNNGVVDDSQLPKDRFSAERLKGVDSTLKIQPAKLEDSAVYLCASSLAQRGVGEQFFGPGTRLTVL.

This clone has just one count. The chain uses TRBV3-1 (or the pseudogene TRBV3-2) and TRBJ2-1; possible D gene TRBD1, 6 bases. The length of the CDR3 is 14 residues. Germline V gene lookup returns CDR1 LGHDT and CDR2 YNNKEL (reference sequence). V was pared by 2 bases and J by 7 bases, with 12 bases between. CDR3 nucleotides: TGTGCCAGCAGCCAAACAGGGTTTGGTAATGAGCAGTTCTTC. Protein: CASSQTGFGNEQFF.